The T cell receptor (beta chain) under discussion was sequenced for a study of patients and donors after allogeneic stem cell transplantation. TCRdb re-analysed the RT-PCR reads in MiXCR, keeping a single row per CDR3 protein. This sample yields 800,000 to 1,000,000 distinct CDR3 sequences, of which roughly 17% are seen a single time; around 6% belongs to the top ten. CDR3 length: 16 amino acids. Trimming cost V 5 bases and J 1 base, with 18 bases left between them. Germline assignment: CDR1 SGHAT and CDR2 FQNNGV. This clonotype was detected only a few times. This TCR came from a human donor who was either an allogeneic HSCT recipient or a stem cell or donor lymphocyte infusion donor (not recorded which). It is not recorded whose cells these are; they may come from a transplant donor. V usage is TRBV11-2 and J usage is TRBJ2-7; D not resolved. The sample comprised blood, either unsorted or a sorted T cell fraction (not recorded which). The CDR3 nucleotides read TGTGCCAGCAGCCAAATTCGACGGGCAAATTCCTACGAGCAGTACTTC. Translating gives CASSQIRRANSYEQYF.